These T cell receptor beta chains were read from a single sample in a study of beta chain features in type 1 diabetes. Using immunoSEQ multiplex PCR, the repertoire was profiled, and TCRdb retains in-frame clones only, with some absent. The sample has over 600,000 clones; 9.5% to 15% are singletons. Sequencing was carried out using naive CD4+ T cells from blood. These receptors were collected from a young man with type 1 diabetes. Both conserved end residues are part of each CDR3. D genes are given only for firm matches. The listing skips clone size in some rows; elsewhere it reads once, few, many or a size class.

>few|TRBJ1-1|TRBV19|TRBD1
TGTGCCAGTACCCGGACAGGGGGCGGTATGGCTGAAGCTTTCTTT
CASTRTGGGMAEAFF
>few|TRBJ2-5|TRBV5-4|.
TGTGCCAGCAGCTTGCATCCGGGTGGCCAAGAGACCCAGTACTTC
CASSLHPGGQETQYF
>few|TRBJ2-6|TRBV18|.
TGTGCCAGCTCACCGGGACCGAGCTCTGGGGCCAACGTCCTGACTTTC
CASSPGPSSGANVLTF
>.|TRBJ2-1|TRBV7-9|.
TGTGCCAGCAGCGACACCGCAGGATCGACTGAGCAGTTCTTC
CASSDTAGSTEQFF
>.|TRBJ2-2|TRBV29-1|.
TGCAGCGCCGAGGGGCAGGTTAACACCGGGGAGCTGTTTTTT
CSAEGQVNTGELFF
>.|TRBJ1-2|TRBV14|.
TGTGCCAGCAGCCAAGCATCTAACTATGGCTACACCTTC
CASSQASNYGYTF
>.|TRBJ1-2|TRBV6-5|.
TGTGCCAGCAGTTACGGACCCTATGGCTACACCTTC
CASSYGPYGYTF
>.|TRBJ2-2|TRBV7-9|.
TGTGCCAGCAGCCATGGGTCGGGCCTCGGGGAGCTGTTTTTT
CASSHGSGLGELFF
>.|TRBJ2-2|TRBV30|TRBD1
TGTGCCTGGAGGAGGGGGCCGGGGACCGGGGAGCTGTTTTTT
CAWRRGPGTGELFF
>.|TRBJ1-2|TRBV5-4|.
TGTGCCAGCAGCTTGTTTGGGGGCGGTTCGGGCTACACCTTC
CASSLFGGGSGYTF
>.|TRBJ2-5|TRBV18|.
TGTGCCAGCTCACCACGGGACGACGAGACCCAGTACTTC
CASSPRDDETQYF
>few|TRBJ2-7|TRBV30|TRBD1
TGTGCCTGGCAAGGGCAGGGGGTGGGGGAGCAGTACTTC
CAWQGQGVGEQYF
>.|TRBJ2-1|TRBV5-6|.
TGTGCCAGCAGCTTGGTCGGGTCCAATGAGCAGTTCTTC
CASSLVGSNEQFF
>.|TRBJ2-7|TRBV6-6|TRBD1
TGTGCCGCTACCGGACAGGGACCTACGGAGCAGTACTTC
CAATGQGPTEQYF
>.|TRBJ2-1|TRBV28|.
TGTGCCAGCAGTACAGGGTATGAGCAGTTCTTC
CASSTGYEQFF
>.|TRBJ2-7|TRBV19|TRBD2
TGTGCCAGTAGTAGGCTAGCGGGGCTCTACGAGCAGTACTTC
CASSRLAGLYEQYF
>few|TRBJ1-2|TRBV10-3|.
TGTGCCATCAGTGGTACAGGGCCCCCTTCCTATGGCTACACCTTC
CAISGTGPPSYGYTF
>few|TRBJ1-6|TRBV2|.
TGTGCCAGCAGTGAACAGGGGTTTCCCCTCCACTTT
CASSEQGFPLHF
>.|TRBJ2-7|TRBV5-4|.
TGTGCCAGCAGCCTGAACACCTACGAGCAGTACTTC
CASSLNTYEQYF
>.|TRBJ2-5|TRBV5-1|.
TGCGCCAGCAGCTTGGTTTCTGGGGAAGAGACCCAGTACTTC
CASSLVSGEETQYF
>.|TRBJ2-5|TRBV6-6|TRBD2
TGTGCCAGCAGGTCCGGGGGACTACAAGAGACCCAGTACTTC
CASRSGGLQETQYF
>.|TRBJ1-1|TRBV20-1|.
TGCAGTGCTAGGTTATACACTGAAGCTTTCTTT
CSARLYTEAFF
>few|TRBJ1-5|TRBV6-5|.
TGTGCCAGCAGTTATGGAGCGGGGATCAATCAGCCCCAGCATTTT
CASSYGAGINQPQHF
>.|TRBJ2-5|TRBV7-2|.
TGTGCCAGCAGCTTAGAAGTGGTGGGGACATACTTTAGAGCCCAGTACTTC
CASSLEVVGTYFRAQYF
>.|TRBJ2-6|TRBV7-9|TRBD2
TGTGCCAGCAGCGAGGGGGGACTAGCGGGGCACTCTGGGGCCAACGTCCTGACTTTC
CASSEGGLAGHSGANVLTF
>few|TRBJ1-1|TRBV6-5|.
TGTGCCAGCAGTTACTCAGGGGGGGGCAGAAGCACTGAAGCTTTCTTT
CASSYSGGGRSTEAFF
>.|TRBJ1-5|TRBV28|TRBD1
TGTGCCGGCAGACAGGGAATCAATCAGCCCCAGCATTTT
CAGRQGINQPQHF
>few|TRBJ1-2|TRBV4-1|.
TGCGCCAGCAGCCCTGAAGATTACGTCGTAAAAGCTAACTATGGCTACACCTTC
CASSPEDYVVKANYGYTF
>.|TRBJ1-6|TRBV7-2|.
TGTGCCAGCAGCTTACAGGGCTATTCACCCCTCCACTTT
CASSLQGYSPLHF
>few|TRBJ1-2|TRBV25-1|.
TGTGCCAGCAGTGAATCGACAGTTTATGGCTACACCTTC
CASSESTVYGYTF
>.|TRBJ2-7|TRBV28|TRBD1
TGTGCCAGCAGTTTCCAAGACAGGGCCGAGCAGTACTTC
CASSFQDRAEQYF
>.|TRBJ2-7|TRBV18|.
TGTGCCAGCTCACCGAGGGACGAGCAGTACTTC
CASSPRDEQYF
>few|TRBJ2-7|TRBV10-3|.
TGTGCCATCAGTGGAGGTAACACCTACGAGCAGTACTTC
CAISGGNTYEQYF
>few|TRBJ2-3|TRBV7-8|.
TGTGCCAGCAGCCTTCGGGGGCCGAGCACAGATACGCAGTATTTT
CASSLRGPSTDTQYF
>.|TRBJ2-7|TRBV27|TRBD1
TGTGCCAGCAGCCAGGGGGTCTCCTACGAGCAGTACTTC
CASSQGVSYEQYF
>.|TRBJ2-2|TRBV7-9|.
TGTGCCAGCAGCTTTAGGATAGGGCGACTCACCGGGGAGCTGTTTTTT
CASSFRIGRLTGELFF
>few|TRBJ1-5|TRBV10-2|TRBD1
TGCGCCAGCAGTGAGGACAGGGGGAATCAGCCCCAGCATTTT
CASSEDRGNQPQHF
>.|TRBJ2-1|TRBV7-2|.
TGTGCCAGCAGCGTGGACGCTCGAAATGAGCAGTTCTTC
CASSVDARNEQFF
>few|TRBJ2-5|TRBV2|TRBD2
TGTGCCAGCCACTTGGGCGGGGGAGAGACCCAGTACTTC
CASHLGGGETQYF
>.|TRBJ2-1|TRBV25-1|.
TGTGCCAGCCCTGGTGATGAGCAGTTCTTC
CASPGDEQFF
>.|TRBJ1-2|TRBV5-1|.
TGCGCCAGCAGCTTGGCCGAAACGGCAGCTAACTATGGCTACACCTTC
CASSLAETAANYGYTF
>few|TRBJ2-6|TRBV28|.
TGTGCCAGCAGTTTTGAGGGGTTTGGGGCCAACGTCCTGACTTTC
CASSFEGFGANVLTF
>few|TRBJ1-1|TRBV10-3|.
TGTGCCACGGATCAACAAGGGACGTCGACTGAAGCTTTCTTT
CATDQQGTSTEAFF
>.|TRBJ2-7|TRBV2|TRBD2
TGTGCCAGCAGGGGACTACAGTCCTACGAGCAGTACTTC
CASRGLQSYEQYF
>few|TRBJ1-2|TRBV29-1|.
TGCAGCGTTGTCCCACAGGGTCTCCGGGGTGGTTCGGGCTACACCTTC
CSVVPQGLRGGSGYTF
>.|TRBJ2-6|TRBV30|.
TGTGCCTGGAATTCACGGTTCGGGGCCAACGTCCTGACTTTC
CAWNSRFGANVLTF
>.|TRBJ2-7|TRBV7-2|TRBD1
TGTGCCAGCAGCCGAACCGGGACAGGGACTTCTGAGCAGTACTTC
CASSRTGTGTSEQYF